The 20 T cell receptor beta chains in this list originate from one sample, sequenced in a study of T cell responses to AZD1222 COVID-19 vaccine. TCRdb's copy holds only in-frame clones and misses some; the assay was immunoSEQ multiplex PCR. The table records under 170,000 clones, around 95% of them present only once. This material consisted of peripheral blood, taken on day 0 of AZD1222 vaccination. The receptor set was obtained from an adult in good health.

The V call is TRBV10-3, the J call TRBJ1-2; D is unclear. This CDR3 comprises 14 residues. Deletions cut 6 bases from V and 1 base from J, with 12 bases between. The V gene's germline CDR1 is ENHRY and CDR2 SYGVKD. In nucleotides, the CDR3 is TGTGCCATCAGCCCGGGCCAGCATAACTATGGCTACACCTTC. Amino acids: CAISPGQHNYGYTF.

The J gene is TRBJ2-1, the V gene TRBV2, with D possibly matching TRBD1 (5 bases). Trimming shortened V by 4 bases and J by 11 bases, and 12 bases separated the two germline ends. Germline CDR1 reads SNHLY; CDR2 reads FYNNEI. The CDR3 consists of 12 residues. The CDR3 DNA sequence: TGTGCCAGCAGTGTGGGGCGCGAGCAGCAGTTCTTC. Translation gives CASSVGREQQFF.

This clone was observed a single time. This chain links TRBV4-3 with TRBJ2-2; TRBD2 might be the D (5 bases). The CDR3 has 17 amino acids. CDR1 is LGHNA, CDR2 YSLEER, per germline. The V end lost 0 bases, the J end lost 6 bases, and 17 bases lay between the germline ends. For the CDR3, the DNA is TGCGCCAGCAGCCAAGATTCCCAAGCGATGAGGGCCGGGGAGCTGTTTTTT. It translates to CASSQDSQAMRAGELFF.

This chain uses TRBV29-1 with TRBJ1-1; D perhaps matches TRBD1 (5 bases). Germline CDR1 is SQVTM and CDR2 is ANQGSEA. The V and J ends lost 4 bases and 2 bases respectively, with 11 bases between them. The CDR3 consists of 13 residues. CDR3 amino acids: CSVGGPFNTEAFF. For the CDR3, the DNA is TGCAGCGTTGGGGGACCTTTCAACACTGAAGCTTTCTTT.

The V gene is TRBV6-6, the J gene TRBJ1-1, with 7 bases aligning to TRBD1. The ends lost 4 bases at V and 4 bases at J; junction bases unmatched: 9. This CDR3 comprises 15 residues. Germline V lookup: CDR1 MNHNY, CDR2 SVGAGI (reference sequence). In DNA, the CDR3 is TGTGCCAGCAGTTCAGGGGGAGGGAGTGTCACTGAAGCTTTCTTT. Its translation: CASSSGGGSVTEAFF.

CDR3 sequence (DNA): TGTGCCAGCAGCCCTGTCCCTGAAACTAGGGCTGGAAACACCATATATTTT. It encodes CASSPVPETRAGNTIYF. The V gene is TRBV7-9, the J gene TRBJ1-3; D ambiguous. CDR1 is SEHNR, CDR2 FQNEAQ, per germline (reference sequence). This CDR3 spans 17 amino acids. Trimming cost V 5 bases and J 2 bases, with 19 bases left between them.

This clone was picked up one time. V gene TRBV4-1 combines with J gene TRBJ2-2; D remains unclear. The V gene's germline CDR1 is MGHRA and CDR2 YSYEKL. This CDR3 has 15 residues. V gave up 4 bases and J gave up 9 bases, with 18 bases separating them. In DNA form, the CDR3 reads TGCGCCAGCAGCCTTAGACGGAGAGCCCACCGGGAGCTGTTTTTT. Its protein product is CASSLRRRAHRELFF.

V and J are TRBV5-1 and TRBJ2-2; tentatively, D is TRBD2 (6 bases). This CDR3 comprises 17 residues. Trimming removed 1 base at V and 5 bases at J, with 18 bases between. From germline, CDR1 is SGHRS and CDR2 YFSETQ. CDR3 DNA: TGCGCCAGCAGCTTGAATTGGGGGGTAGGAGTGACCGGGGAGCTGTTTTTT. It yields the protein CASSLNWGVGVTGELFF.

The CDR3 sequence: CASSQRAPTANEKLFF. CDR3 bases: TGTGCCAGCAGCCAGCGAGCTCCGACCGCTAATGAAAAACTGTTTTTT. The chain joins TRBV5-4 to TRBJ1-4; D not certain. Germline CDR1 SGHNT, CDR2 YYREEE (reference sequence). V was clipped by 4 bases and J by 3 bases, with 16 bases between them. CDR3 size: 16 residues.

This clone was recorded only once. The chain has TRBV10-3 and TRBJ2-1; TRBD1 agrees at 9 bases. Losses at the gene ends were 5 bases for V and 10 bases for J; bases not matched to a gene: 18. From germline, CDR1 is ENHRY and CDR2 SYGVKD. This CDR3 is built from 17 residues. CDR3: CAISKPGDREGIGEQFF. The CDR3 DNA sequence: TGTGCCATCAGTAAACCAGGGGACAGGGAGGGAATCGGAGAGCAGTTCTTC.

The DNA for the CDR3 is TGTGCCAGCAGCTCCGACAGGGGAGTCTACTCCTACAATGAGCAGTTCTTC. Translating it yields CASSSDRGVYSYNEQFF. This chain uses TRBV11-3 with TRBJ2-1; 8 bases fit TRBD1. Germline-derived CDR1 and CDR2 are SGHNT and YENEEA. This CDR3 region has 17 residues. With V trimmed by 4 bases and J by 0 bases, 8 bases remained unmatched. Looking up the rest from reference TRBV11-3 and TRBJ2-1 gives the full variable domain: EAGVVQSPRYKIIEKKQPVAFWCNPISGHNTLYWYLQNLGQGPELLIRYENEEAVDDSQLPKDRFSAERLKGVDSTLKIQPAELGDSAVYLCASSSDRGVYSYNEQFFGPGTRLTVL.

This clone was found once. CDR3 in amino acids: CASSEQEYLMNTEAFF. In DNA, the CDR3 is TGTGCCAGCAGTGAACAGGAGTATCTGATGAACACTGAAGCTTTCTTT. The chain combines TRBV6-1 with TRBJ1-1; no clear D. This CDR3 has 16 amino acids. The V end lost 2 bases, the J end lost 0 bases, and 13 bases lay between the germline ends. In germline, CDR1 is MNHNS, CDR2 SASEGT.

This sequence joins TRBV2 and TRBJ2-2; D gene unclear. V was shortened by 2 bases and J by 4 bases, with 11 bases between the two germline ends. Germline assignment: CDR1 SNHLY and CDR2 FYNNEI. CDR3 length: 15 residues. The CDR3: CASSETRIGTGELFF. Here the CDR3 DNA reads TGTGCCAGCAGTGAAACCCGAATCGGCACCGGGGAGCTGTTTTTT.

The CDR3 sequence: CASSPSPGEGSDYGYTF. The CDR3 DNA follows: TGTGCCAGTAGCCCGAGTCCGGGGGAGGGGTCGGACTATGGCTACACCTTC. The V call is TRBV19, the J call TRBJ1-2; TRBD1 might be the D (5 bases). The V gene's germline CDR1 is LNHDA and CDR2 SQIVND (reference sequence). The CDR3 length is 17 residues. Trimming took off 6 bases at V and 3 bases at J, with 23 bases between the two ends.

V and J are TRBV19 and TRBJ1-3; no definite D call. Trimming pared 6 bases from V and 0 bases from J, leaving 12 bases between. CDR1 LNHDA and CDR2 SQIVND come from the germline V gene (reference sequence). The CDR3 sequence is 15 residues long. This CDR3 reads CASRTGPYSGNTIYF. As DNA, the CDR3 is TGTGCCAGTAGGACCGGGCCGTACTCTGGAAACACCATATATTTT.

The V gene is TRBV11-2, the J gene TRBJ1-6, with D maybe TRBD1 (5 bases). The V gene's germline CDR1 is SGHAT and CDR2 FQNNGV. With 2 bases removed from V and 5 bases from J, the gap between germline ends came to 13 bases. The CDR3 is 16 residues long. CDR3 sequence: CASSLLGAANNSPLHF. CDR3 sequence (DNA): TGTGCCAGCAGCTTACTTGGGGCAGCTAATAATTCACCCCTCCACTTT.

The J gene is TRBJ1-1, the V gene TRBV7-9; D unresolved. The V and J ends lost 4 bases and 1 base respectively, with 13 bases between them. The CDR3 extends over 15 amino acids. Germline V lookup: CDR1 SEHNR, CDR2 FQNEAQ (reference sequence). In nucleotides, the CDR3 is TGTGCCAGCAGCTCCCAGGAAGAGGGGAACACTGAAGCTTTCTTT. This codes for CASSSQEEGNTEAFF.

The rearrangement uses TRBV28 and TRBJ1-1, with D perhaps TRBD1 (6 bases). Germline V CDR1 and CDR2: MDHEN, SYDVKM. The length of the CDR3 is 14 residues. Trimming pared 4 bases from V and 2 bases from J, leaving 11 bases between. Written as DNA, the CDR3 is TGTGCCAGCAGTTCGGACAGCCCTAACACTGAAGCTTTCTTT. Translated, it gives CASSSDSPNTEAFF. The full variable domain, its missing parts supplied by reference TRBV28 and TRBJ1-1, is DVKVTQSSRYLVKRTGEKVFLECVQDMDHENMFWYRQDPGLGLRLIYFSYDVKMKEKGDIPEGYSVSREKKERFSLILESASTNQTSMYLCASSSDSPNTEAFFGQGTRLTVV.

The CDR3 DNA sequence: TGTGCCAGCAGCCAGGGGCAGGGGGAAAAACTGTTTTTT. Protein product: CASSQGQGEKLFF. This chain uses TRBV3-1 (or the pseudogene TRBV3-2) with TRBJ1-4; possibly TRBD1 for D (6 bases). The CDR3 covers 13 residues. The V gene lost 3 bases and the J gene lost 8 bases, with 10 bases spanning the gap. The V gene's germline CDR1 is LGHDT and CDR2 YNNKEL (reference sequence).

This chain connects TRBV6-2 or TRBV6-3 to TRBJ2-7; D is unresolved. Trimming pared 5 bases from V and 6 bases from J, leaving 14 bases between. The CDR3 is 13 residues long. Germline V CDR1 and CDR2: MNHEY, SVGEGT. The CDR3 loop is CASSPSPLAEQYV. The CDR3 nucleotides are TGTGCCAGCAGTCCCTCCCCGTTAGCCGAGCAGTACGTC.